This paragraph covers one TCR beta chain sequence. The data originate from a study of cytomegalovirus exposure and HLA in healthy donors. CDR1 and CDR2 from the germline V gene are SNHLY and FYNNEI. The CDR3 is 15 residues long. V lost 2 bases and J lost 5; bases outside the gene matches: 7. Libraries were prepared by immunoSEQ multiplex PCR; TCRdb keeps only in-frame clonotypes and omits some of them. This table has 190,000 or so clones, about 80% appearing once. Sequenced input: PBMCs. This TCR was sampled from a woman younger than 30 in good health and CMV-seropositive. V and J are TRBV2 and TRBJ2-5; 8 bases map to TRBD2. CDR3 region: CASSERQAGAETQYF. CDR3 DNA sequence: TGTGCCAGCAGTGAAAGGCAAGCGGGGGCTGAGACCCAGTACTTC.